The 14 T cell receptor beta chains reported below all come from one sample, sequenced in a study of T-cell reconstitution after alpha-beta-depleted transplantation in children. Using unique molecular identifiers, the investigators prepared the TCRbeta library. TCRdb re-derived calls from the PCR reads in MiXCR, one entry per CDR3 protein. The table has around 190,000 distinct CDR3 sequences, about 6.6% seen once. The starting material was PBMCs, obtained before TCRalphabeta/CD19-depleted stem cell transplant. All receptors derive from a boy aged 2 to 9 with acute lymphoblastic leukemia, due to receive a stem cell transplant.

The chain couples TRBV4-3 to TRBJ2-6; no clear D gene. The V end was cut by 1 base, the J end by 2 bases, with 6 bases between. CDR1 and CDR2 (germline): LGHNA, YSLEER. This CDR3 has 15 residues. The CDR3 DNA reads as TGCGCCAGCAGCCAAGGGGGTGCTGGGGCCAACGTCCTGACTTTC. Translating it yields CASSQGGAGANVLTF.

CDR3 residues: CASSLEASRPGELFF. CDR3 in DNA: TGTGCCAGCAGCTTAGAGGCATCCCGACCCGGGGAGCTGTTTTTT. The V gene is TRBV7-9, the J gene TRBJ2-2; the D is unclear. Per germline, CDR1 SEHNR and CDR2 FQNEAQ (reference sequence). Trimming cost V 1 base and J 6 bases, with 12 bases left between them. The CDR3 is made up of 15 amino acids.

This clonotype has ten or more counts. The V gene is TRBV6-2 or TRBV6-3, the J gene TRBJ2-1, with 8 bases fitting TRBD1. The CDR3 contains 16 residues. Germline V gene lookup returns CDR1 MNHEY and CDR2 SVGEGT. Germline trimming cut 6 bases from V and 6 bases from J; bases unmatched to any gene: 13. CDR3: CASSLMPDRVINEQFF. The CDR3 DNA reads as TGTGCCAGCAGCTTAATGCCGGACAGGGTAATCAATGAGCAGTTCTTC.

In its sample, this clonotype was seen many times. The rearrangement uses TRBV29-1 and TRBJ1-1; D is unclear. CDR1 and CDR2 (germline): SQVTM, ANQGSEA. The CDR3 is 11 amino acids. V lost 3 bases to trimming and J lost 4 bases, with 6 bases between them. DNA of the CDR3: TGCAGCGTTGACCGTACCACTGAAGCTTTCTTT. Amino acids: CSVDRTTEAFF.

This clonotype was observed many times. One end of the junction fails to match germline, which may point to a read error. V usage is TRBV20-1 and J usage is TRBJ2-5; D gene ambiguous. CDR3 length equals 9 residues. Germline CDR1 DFQATT, CDR2 SNEGSKA (reference sequence). The CDR3 is CSARTSGHF. As DNA, the CDR3 is TGCAGTGCTAGGACCAGTGGCCATTTC.

This clonotype was recorded a few times. The chain is built from TRBV5-5 and TRBJ2-3, with 7 positions matching TRBD1. The V gene's germline CDR1 is SGHKS and CDR2 YYEKEE (reference sequence). The CDR3 totals 15 residues. V was pared by 2 bases and J by 4 bases, with 7 bases of the junction left unmatched. CDR3 region: CASSFRDSLSDTQYF. The CDR3 DNA sequence: TGTGCCAGCAGCTTCCGGGACAGCCTATCAGATACGCAGTATTTT.

In this sample, this clonotype turned up a few times. The V gene is TRBV6-5, the J gene TRBJ2-7; D possibly corresponds to TRBD1 (6 bases). There are 16 residues in the CDR3. Trimming shortened V by 0 bases and J by 6 bases, and 18 bases separated the two germline ends. CDR1 MNHEY and CDR2 SVGAGI come from the germline V gene. The CDR3 spells CASSYSLYRAPLEQYF. CDR3 coding DNA: TGTGCCAGCAGTTACTCGTTATACAGGGCTCCCCTCGAGCAGTACTTC.

The chain carries TRBV20-1 and TRBJ2-1; 7 bases map to TRBD2. The CDR3 totals 17 residues. Germline CDR1 DFQATT, CDR2 SNEGSKA (reference sequence). J lost 1 base, V lost 6 bases, and 15 bases had no gene match. CDR3 coding DNA: TGCAGTGCCACCCCTAGGGCGGGGGAGAGTTCCTACAATGAGCAGTTCTTC. This sequence encodes CSATPRAGESSYNEQFF.

This chain joins TRBV19 and TRBJ1-5, with D unclear. V gave up 7 bases and J gave up 5 bases, with 18 bases separating them. In germline, CDR1 is LNHDA, CDR2 SQIVND (reference sequence). The CDR3 consists of 15 residues. CDR3 protein: CASTLMGSDYQPQHF. The CDR3 nucleotides are TGTGCCAGTACCCTCATGGGGTCCGACTATCAGCCCCAGCATTTT.

This clonotype occurred a few times. This rearrangement joins TRBV7-6 to TRBJ2-5; possibly TRBD2 for D (6 bases). Germline assignment: CDR1 SGHVS and CDR2 FNYEAQ. Trimming stripped 5 bases from V and 5 bases from J, with 18 bases between. The CDR3 extends over 15 amino acids. CDR3 bases: TGTGCCAGCAGCCCTAGGGGCTCTAGCGTTGAGACCCAGTACTTC. Translation: CASSPRGSSVETQYF.

This clonotype was counted many times. This chain uses TRBV6-5 with TRBJ2-2; the D gene could be TRBD1 or TRBD2 (6 bases each). CDR3 length equals 15 residues. Trimming removed 7 bases at V and 1 base at J, with 13 bases between. Germline V lookup: CDR1 MNHEY, CDR2 SVGAGI. The CDR3 spells CASTPGARNTGELFF. The CDR3 DNA reads TGTGCCAGCACCCCGGGGGCAAGGAACACCGGGGAGCTGTTTTTT.

The rearrangement uses TRBV6-1 and TRBJ1-5; TRBD1 is a possible D gene (6 bases). Germline V CDR1 and CDR2: MNHNS, SASEGT. Trimming took off 6 bases at V and 1 base at J, with 13 bases between the two ends. CDR3 size: 15 residues. In DNA form, the CDR3 reads TGTGCCAGCAGCAGGACAGTCCGAAGCAATCAGCCCCAGCATTTT. This codes for CASSRTVRSNQPQHF.

This clonotype showed up many times. The chain recombines TRBV20-1 with TRBJ2-5; D is possibly TRBD2 (6 bases). Germline V gene lookup returns CDR1 DFQATT and CDR2 SNEGSKA (reference sequence). Deletions cut 0 bases from V and 2 bases from J, with 10 bases between. The length of the CDR3 is 14 residues. CDR3 protein: CSARDGLKQETQYF. The CDR3 nucleotides are TGCAGTGCTAGAGATGGACTAAAGCAAGAGACCCAGTACTTC.

This clonotype was seen ten or more times. The chain has TRBV27 and TRBJ2-1; 12 nucleotides align to TRBD2. The V and J ends lost 7 bases and 0 bases, in that order; junction bases with no gene match: 10. CDR1 MNHEY and CDR2 SMNVEV come from the germline V gene (reference sequence). This CDR3 comprises 18 residues. CDR3 amino acids: CASTTGLAGSSSYNEQFF. In DNA form, the CDR3 reads TGTGCCAGCACCACGGGACTAGCGGGTTCGAGCTCCTACAATGAGCAGTTCTTC.